This TCR beta chain appears in the sequencing data of a study of blood T cell repertoires in COVID-19. The CDR3 extends over 15 amino acids. CDR1 is MGHRA and CDR2 is YSYEKL in the germline V gene. Trimming took off 0 bases at V and 4 bases at J, with 12 bases between the two ends. Original processing methods: Estimated nucleated cell counts came from reference gene primer amplification. This table comes from immunoSEQ multiplex PCR, and its TCRdb copy is limited to in-frame clones, with some not included. V and J calls and clone size are copied from that table; D and trimming were computed from the DNA. The sample has some 80,000 clones, approximately 86% seen once.

This TCR was sampled from a human donor in a cohort sampled during active COVID-19. V is TRBV4-1 and J is TRBJ2-5; D is perhaps TRBD1 (6 bases). The sample taken for sequencing was peripheral blood. The CDR3 reads CASSQEPGAGETQYF. The CDR3 DNA is TGCGCCAGCAGCCAAGAGCCAGGGGCAGGAGAGACCCAGTACTTC.